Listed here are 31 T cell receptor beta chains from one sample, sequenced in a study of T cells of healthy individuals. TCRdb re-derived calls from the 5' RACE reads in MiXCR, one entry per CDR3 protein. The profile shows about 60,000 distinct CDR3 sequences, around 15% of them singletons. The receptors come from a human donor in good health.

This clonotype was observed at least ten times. The DNA for the CDR3 is TGTGCCAGCAGTTTCCGCGTCACAGGGGCCTCTGGAAACACCATATATTTT. Amino acids: CASSFRVTGASGNTIYF. The V gene is TRBV12-3 or TRBV12-4, the J gene TRBJ1-3, with TRBD1 identical over 7 bases. V was pared by 3 bases and J by 0 bases, with 8 bases of the junction left unmatched. The CDR3 sequence is 17 residues long.

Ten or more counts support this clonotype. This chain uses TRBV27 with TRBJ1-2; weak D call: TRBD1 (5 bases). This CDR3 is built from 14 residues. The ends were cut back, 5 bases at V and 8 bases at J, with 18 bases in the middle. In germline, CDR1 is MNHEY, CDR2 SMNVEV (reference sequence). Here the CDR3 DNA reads TGTGCCAGCAGTCAGGAGTATAAGGGGAAAGGCTACACCTTC. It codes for CASSQEYKGKGYTF.

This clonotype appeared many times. The CDR3 sequence is CASSQHRDSLSYNEQFF. CDR3 DNA: TGTGCCAGCAGCCAACACCGGGACTCCCTCTCCTACAATGAGCAGTTCTTC. The rearrangement links TRBV4-2 to TRBJ2-1, with a tentative D call TRBD2 (6 bases). Germline loops: CDR1 LGHNA, CDR2 YNFKEQ. Trimming stripped 2 bases from V and 0 bases from J, with 14 bases between. The CDR3 consists of 17 residues.

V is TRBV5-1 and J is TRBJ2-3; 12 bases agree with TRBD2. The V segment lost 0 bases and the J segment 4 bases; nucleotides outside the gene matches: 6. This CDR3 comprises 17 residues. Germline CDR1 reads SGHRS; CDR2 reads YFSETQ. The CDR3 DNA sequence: TGCGCCAGCAGCTTGGGACTAGCGGGAGTTGTTGCAGATACGCAGTATTTT. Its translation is CASSLGLAGVVADTQYF.

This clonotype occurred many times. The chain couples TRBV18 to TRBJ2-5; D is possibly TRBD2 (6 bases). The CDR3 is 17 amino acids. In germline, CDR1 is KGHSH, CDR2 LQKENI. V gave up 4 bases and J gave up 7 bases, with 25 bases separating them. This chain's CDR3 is CASSLRGSTGGIVTQYF. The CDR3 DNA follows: TGTGCCAGCTCACTCCGGGGGTCCACTGGGGGTATCGTGACCCAGTACTTC. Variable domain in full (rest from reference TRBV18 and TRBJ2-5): NAGVMQNPRHLVRRRGQEARLRCSPMKGHSHVYWYRQLPEEGLKFMVYLQKENIIDESGMPKERFSAEFPKEGPSILRIQQVVRGDSAAYFCASSLRGSTGGIVTQYFGPGTRLLVL.

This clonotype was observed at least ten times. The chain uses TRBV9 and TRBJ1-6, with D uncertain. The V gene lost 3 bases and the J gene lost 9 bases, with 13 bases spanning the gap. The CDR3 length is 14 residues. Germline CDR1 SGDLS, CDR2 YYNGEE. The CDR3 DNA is TGTGCCAGCAGCGACGACGCCCTAGGTTCACCCCTCCACTTT. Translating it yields CASSDDALGSPLHF. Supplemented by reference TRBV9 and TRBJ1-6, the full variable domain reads DSGVTQTPKHLITATGQRVTLRCSPRSGDLSVYWYQQSLDQGLQFLIQYYNGEERAKGNILERFSAQQFPDLHSELNLSSLELGDSALYFCASSDDALGSPLHFGNGTRLTVT.

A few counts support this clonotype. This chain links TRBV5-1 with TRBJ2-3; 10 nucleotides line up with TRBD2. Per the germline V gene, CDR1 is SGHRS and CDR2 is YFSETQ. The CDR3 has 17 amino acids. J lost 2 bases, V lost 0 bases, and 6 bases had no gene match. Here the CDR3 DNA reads TGCGCCAGCAGCTTGGCCGTCACTAGCGGGGCCACAGATACGCAGTATTTT. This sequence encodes CASSLAVTSGATDTQYF.

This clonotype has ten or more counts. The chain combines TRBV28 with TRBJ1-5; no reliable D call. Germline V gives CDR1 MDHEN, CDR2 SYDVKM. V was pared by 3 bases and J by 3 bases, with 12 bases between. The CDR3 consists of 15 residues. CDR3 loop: CASSFMSETNQPQHF. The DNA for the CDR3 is TGTGCCAGCAGTTTTATGTCAGAGACCAATCAGCCCCAGCATTTT.

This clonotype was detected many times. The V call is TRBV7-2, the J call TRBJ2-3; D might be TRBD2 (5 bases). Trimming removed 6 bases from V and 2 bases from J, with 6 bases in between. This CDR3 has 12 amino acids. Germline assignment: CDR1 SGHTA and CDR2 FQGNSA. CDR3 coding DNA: TGTGCCAGCAGAGCGGCCACAGATACGCAGTATTTT. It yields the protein CASRAATDTQYF.

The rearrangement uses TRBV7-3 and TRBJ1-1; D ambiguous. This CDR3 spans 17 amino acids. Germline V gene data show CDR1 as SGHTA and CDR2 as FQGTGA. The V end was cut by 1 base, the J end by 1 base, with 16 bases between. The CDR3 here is CASSLKGSGIWNTEAFF. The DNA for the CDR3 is TGTGCCAGCAGCTTAAAGGGTTCGGGGATTTGGAACACTGAAGCTTTCTTT.

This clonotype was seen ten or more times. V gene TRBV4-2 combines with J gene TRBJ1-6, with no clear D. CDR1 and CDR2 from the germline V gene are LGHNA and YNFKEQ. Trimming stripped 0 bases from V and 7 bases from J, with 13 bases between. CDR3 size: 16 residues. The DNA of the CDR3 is TGTGCCAGCAGCCAAGAAAGGCAGGCGACGAATTCACCCCTCCACTTT. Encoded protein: CASSQERQATNSPLHF.

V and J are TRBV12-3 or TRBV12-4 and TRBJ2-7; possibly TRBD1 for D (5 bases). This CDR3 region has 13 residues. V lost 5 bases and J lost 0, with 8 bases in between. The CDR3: CASSPDSSYEQYF. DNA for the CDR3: TGTGCCAGCAGTCCCGACAGCTCCTACGAGCAGTACTTC.

The CDR3 loop reads CASSLEWGNTQYF. Written as DNA, the CDR3 is TGTGCCAGCAGCTTAGAGTGGGGGAATACGCAGTATTTT. The chain carries TRBV7-2 and TRBJ2-3, with D perhaps being TRBD1 or TRBD2 (5 bases each). V was trimmed by 1 base and J by 7 bases, leaving 9 bases between them. Germline CDR1 reads SGHTA; CDR2 reads FQGNSA. The CDR3 has 13 amino acids.

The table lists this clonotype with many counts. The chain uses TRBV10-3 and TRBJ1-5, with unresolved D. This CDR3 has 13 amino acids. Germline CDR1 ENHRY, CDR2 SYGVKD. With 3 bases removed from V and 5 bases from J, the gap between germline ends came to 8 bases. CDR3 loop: CAISEAGDQPQHF. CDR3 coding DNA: TGTGCCATCAGTGAAGCCGGGGATCAGCCCCAGCATTTT.

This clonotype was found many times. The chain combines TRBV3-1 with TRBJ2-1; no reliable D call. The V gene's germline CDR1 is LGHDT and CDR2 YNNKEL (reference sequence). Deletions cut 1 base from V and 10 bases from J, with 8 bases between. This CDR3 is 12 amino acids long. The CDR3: CASSQVVREQFF. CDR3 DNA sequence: TGTGCCAGCAGCCAAGTTGTGAGAGAGCAGTTCTTC.

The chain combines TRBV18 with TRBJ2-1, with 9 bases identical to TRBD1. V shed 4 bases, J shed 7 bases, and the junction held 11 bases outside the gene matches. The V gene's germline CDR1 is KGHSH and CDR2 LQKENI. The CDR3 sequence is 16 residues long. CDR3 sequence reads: CASSRSTGQGSNEQFF. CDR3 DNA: TGTGCCAGCTCACGCAGTACGGGACAGGGCTCTAATGAGCAGTTCTTC.

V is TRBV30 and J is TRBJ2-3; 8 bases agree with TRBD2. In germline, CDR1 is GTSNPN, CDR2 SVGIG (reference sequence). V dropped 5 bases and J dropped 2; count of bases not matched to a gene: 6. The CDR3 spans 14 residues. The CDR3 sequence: CAWESGSNTDTQYF. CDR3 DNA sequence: TGTGCCTGGGAGAGCGGGAGCAACACAGATACGCAGTATTTT.

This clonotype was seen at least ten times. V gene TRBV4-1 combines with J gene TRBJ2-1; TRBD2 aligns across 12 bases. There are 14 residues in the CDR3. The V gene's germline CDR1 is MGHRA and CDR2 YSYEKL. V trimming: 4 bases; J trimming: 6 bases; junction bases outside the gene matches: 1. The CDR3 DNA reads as TGCGCCAGCAGCCCGGGACTAGCGGGCAATGAGCAGTTCTTC. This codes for CASSPGLAGNEQFF.

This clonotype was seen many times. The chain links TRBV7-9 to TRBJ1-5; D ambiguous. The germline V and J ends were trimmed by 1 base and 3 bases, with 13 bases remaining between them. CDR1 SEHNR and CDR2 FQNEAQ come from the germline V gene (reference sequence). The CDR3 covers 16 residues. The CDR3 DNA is TGTGCCAGCAGCTTAGGGGTGAGCGGGATCAATCAGCCCCAGCATTTT. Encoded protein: CASSLGVSGINQPQHF.

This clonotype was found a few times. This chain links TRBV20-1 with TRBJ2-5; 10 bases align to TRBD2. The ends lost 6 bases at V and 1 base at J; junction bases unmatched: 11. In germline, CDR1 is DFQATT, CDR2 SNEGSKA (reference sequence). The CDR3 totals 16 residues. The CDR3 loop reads CSALPLLAGTQETQYF. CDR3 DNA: TGCAGTGCCCTCCCCCTACTAGCGGGGACCCAAGAGACCCAGTACTTC.

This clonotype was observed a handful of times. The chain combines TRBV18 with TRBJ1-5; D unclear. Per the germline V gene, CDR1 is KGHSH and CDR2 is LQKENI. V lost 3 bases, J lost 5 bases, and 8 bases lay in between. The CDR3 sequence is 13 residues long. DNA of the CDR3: TGTGCCAGCTCACCCGACAACTATCAGCCCCAGCATTTT. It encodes CASSPDNYQPQHF.

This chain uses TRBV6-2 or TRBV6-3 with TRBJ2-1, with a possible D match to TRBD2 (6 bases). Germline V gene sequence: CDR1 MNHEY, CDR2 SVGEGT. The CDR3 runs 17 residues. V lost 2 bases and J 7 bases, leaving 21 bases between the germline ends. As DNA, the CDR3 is TGTGCCAGCAGTTACCCGGTGTGGGGGAGGTCGGGTAATGAGCAGTTCTTC. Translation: CASSYPVWGRSGNEQFF.

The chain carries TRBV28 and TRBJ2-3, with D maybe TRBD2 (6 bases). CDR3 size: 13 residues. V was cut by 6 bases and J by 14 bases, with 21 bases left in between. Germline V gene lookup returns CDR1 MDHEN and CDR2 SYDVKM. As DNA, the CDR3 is TGTGCCAGCAGATCGGGCGGGGAACCCGGAGCGTATTTT. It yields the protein CASRSGGEPGAYF.

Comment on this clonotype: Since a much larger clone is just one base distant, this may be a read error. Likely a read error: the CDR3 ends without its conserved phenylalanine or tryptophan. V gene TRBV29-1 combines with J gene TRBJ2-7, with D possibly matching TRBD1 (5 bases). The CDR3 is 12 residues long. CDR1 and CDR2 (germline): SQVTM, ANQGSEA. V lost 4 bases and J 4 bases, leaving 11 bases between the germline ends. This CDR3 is CSVVRTNYEQYS. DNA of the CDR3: TGCAGCGTTGTGAGGACAAATTACGAGCAGTACTCC.

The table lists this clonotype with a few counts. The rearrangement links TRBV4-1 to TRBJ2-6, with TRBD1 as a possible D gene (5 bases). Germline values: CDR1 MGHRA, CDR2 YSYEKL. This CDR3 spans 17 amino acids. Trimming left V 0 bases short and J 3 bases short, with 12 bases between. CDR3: CASSQEGRAGGANVLTF. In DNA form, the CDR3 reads TGCGCCAGCAGCCAAGAGGGCAGGGCAGGTGGGGCCAACGTCCTGACTTTC.

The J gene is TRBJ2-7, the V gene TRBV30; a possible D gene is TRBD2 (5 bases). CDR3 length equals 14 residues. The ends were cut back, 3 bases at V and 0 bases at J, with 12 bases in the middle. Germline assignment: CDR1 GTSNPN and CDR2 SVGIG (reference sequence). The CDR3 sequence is CAWRRVTASYEQYF. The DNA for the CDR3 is TGTGCCTGGAGGAGGGTAACGGCCTCCTACGAGCAGTACTTC.

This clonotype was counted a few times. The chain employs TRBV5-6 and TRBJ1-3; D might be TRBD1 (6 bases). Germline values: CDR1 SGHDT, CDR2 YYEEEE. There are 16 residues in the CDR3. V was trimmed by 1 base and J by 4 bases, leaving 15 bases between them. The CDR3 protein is CASSLTLGAGGNTIYF. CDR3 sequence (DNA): TGTGCCAGCAGCTTGACCTTGGGGGCGGGCGGAAACACCATATATTTT. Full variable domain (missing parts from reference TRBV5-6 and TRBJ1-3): DAGVTQSPTHLIKTRGQQVTLRCSPKSGHDTVSWYQQALGQGPQFIFQYYEEEERQRGNFPDRFSGHQFPNYSSELNVNALLLGDSALYLCASSLTLGAGGNTIYFGEGSWLTVV.

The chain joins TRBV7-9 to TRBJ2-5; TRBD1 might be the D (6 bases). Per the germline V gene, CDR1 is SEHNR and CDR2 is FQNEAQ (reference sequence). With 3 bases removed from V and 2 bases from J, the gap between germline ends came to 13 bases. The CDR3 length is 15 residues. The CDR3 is CASSLGAQVQETQYF. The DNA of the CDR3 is TGTGCCAGCAGCTTGGGGGCGCAGGTACAAGAGACCCAGTACTTC. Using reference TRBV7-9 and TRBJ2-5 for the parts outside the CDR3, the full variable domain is DTGVSQNPRHKITKRGQNVTFRCDPISEHNRLYWYRQTLGQGPEFLTYFQNEAQLEKSRLLSDRFSAERPKGSFSTLEIQRTEQGDSAMYLCASSLGAQVQETQYFGPGTRLLVL.

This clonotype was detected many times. The CDR3 bases are TGCAGTGCTAAGGGGGACACAACCTACGAGCAGTACTTC. Protein product: CSAKGDTTYEQYF. The chain links TRBV20-1 to TRBJ2-7, with TRBD1 as a possible D gene (6 bases). The CDR3 runs 13 residues. Trimming cost V 4 bases and J 2 bases, with 12 bases left between them. The germline gives CDR1 DFQATT, CDR2 SNEGSKA (reference sequence).

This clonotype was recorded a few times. Here the CDR3 reads CASSYTGYQPQHF. The CDR3 nucleotides read TGTGCCAGCAGTTACACGGGGTATCAGCCCCAGCATTTT. The rearrangement links TRBV6-2 or TRBV6-3 to TRBJ1-5; no reliable D call. The CDR3 is made up of 13 amino acids. The germline V gene encodes CDR1 MNHEY and CDR2 SVGEGT. The V end lost 2 bases, the J end lost 5 bases, and 7 bases lay between the germline ends.

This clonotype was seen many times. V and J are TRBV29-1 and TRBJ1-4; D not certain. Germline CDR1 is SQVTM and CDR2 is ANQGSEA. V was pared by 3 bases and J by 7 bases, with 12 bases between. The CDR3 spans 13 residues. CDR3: CSVDSGMGEKLFF. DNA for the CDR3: TGCAGCGTTGATTCTGGGATGGGTGAAAAACTGTTTTTT.